Below, 21 T cell receptor beta chains from the same sample are listed, as sequenced in a study of shared clonotypes between healthy human individuals. TCRdb keeps only in-frame clones here, not all; method: immunoSEQ multiplex PCR. The repertoire holds a few hundred thousand clones, 97% seen once, with roughly 0.055% in the top ten. The sample taken for sequencing was naive CD4+ T cells sorted from blood. The subset: CD45RA+ positively selected. These receptors were taken from a woman in her twenties or thirties in good health.

The V and J genes are TRBV7-8 and TRBJ1-1; no clear D gene. The CDR3 has 14 amino acids. CDR1 is SGHVS, CDR2 FQNEAQ, per germline. With 2 bases removed from V and 4 bases from J, the gap between germline ends came to 11 bases. CDR3 in DNA: TGTGCCAGCAGCTTATTGGGAGGGCGCACTGAAGCTTTCTTT. Amino acids: CASSLLGGRTEAFF.

A word on this clone: At the DNA level, this CDR3 is encoded by other sequences in the same sample as well. J is TRBJ2-5 and V is TRBV20-1; no definite D call. The CDR3 is made up of 11 amino acids. CDR1 and CDR2 from the germline V gene are DFQATT and SNEGSKA (reference sequence). Between the trimmed V and J ends, which lost 6 bases and 5 bases, there was a span of 10 bases. DNA for the CDR3: TGCAGTGCCCTCCTTCGGGAGACCCAGTACTTC. Protein sequence: CSALLRETQYF.

This clone was detected once. The chain is built from TRBV28 and TRBJ2-1; TRBD2 agrees at 7 bases. Per the germline V gene, CDR1 is MDHEN and CDR2 is SYDVKM. Germline trimming cut 6 bases from V and 8 bases from J; bases unmatched to any gene: 16. The CDR3 runs 16 residues. The CDR3 DNA reads TGTGCCAGCAGACTTCTCCCGGGGGGTTATAGAGATGAGCAGTTCTTC. It is translated as CASRLLPGGYRDEQFF. The full variable domain, in which reference TRBV28 and TRBJ2-1 provide the parts outside the CDR3, is DVKVTQSSRYLVKRTGEKVFLECVQDMDHENMFWYRQDPGLGLRLIYFSYDVKMKEKGDIPEGYSVSREKKERFSLILESASTNQTSMYLCASRLLPGGYRDEQFFGPGTRLTVL.

The chain is built from TRBV6-5 and TRBJ2-7; 7 bases are shared with TRBD1. The CDR3 loop spans 15 amino acids. With V trimmed by 4 bases and J by 2 bases, 8 bases remained unmatched. Germline CDR1 reads MNHEY; CDR2 reads SVGAGI. The CDR3 protein is CASSFGQDVTYEQYF. As DNA, the CDR3 is TGTGCCAGCAGTTTCGGACAGGACGTCACCTACGAGCAGTACTTC.

The chain combines TRBV2 with TRBJ2-3; 8 bases map to TRBD2. The CDR3 loop spans 14 amino acids. The V segment lost 8 bases and the J segment 4 bases; nucleotides outside the gene matches: 8. Germline V CDR1 and CDR2: SNHLY, FYNNEI. CDR3 sequence: CASSREGGADTQYF. The CDR3 region has the DNA TGTGCCAGCTCTCGGGAGGGGGGCGCAGATACGCAGTATTTT.

The rearrangement links TRBV10-3 to TRBJ1-2, with a tentative D call TRBD1 (5 bases). The CDR3 covers 15 residues. Trimming removed 9 bases from V and 0 bases from J, with 17 bases in between. CDR1 ENHRY and CDR2 SYGVKD come from the germline V gene. The CDR3 nucleotides are TGTGCCATTAACCTCCGGGACGGAGCTAACTATGGCTACACCTTC. Amino acids: CAINLRDGANYGYTF.

The rearrangement joins TRBV27 to TRBJ2-1; D might be TRBD2 (6 bases). The germline V gene has CDR1 MNHEY and CDR2 SMNVEV (reference sequence). V lost 5 bases to trimming and J lost 0 bases, with 17 bases between them. The CDR3 sequence is 17 residues long. The CDR3 region is CASSPRTIGTSYNEQFF. CDR3 DNA: TGTGCCAGCAGTCCACGGACTATCGGGACCTCCTACAATGAGCAGTTCTTC.

This clone has just one count. The rearrangement uses TRBV20-1 and TRBJ2-5; D not certain. Germline V CDR1 and CDR2: DFQATT, SNEGSKA (reference sequence). This CDR3 has 10 amino acids. V dropped 5 bases and J dropped 11 bases, with 12 bases sitting between them. CDR3 in DNA: TGCAGTGCTCGAACGGTTCAGCAGTACTTC. Encoded protein: CSARTVQQYF.

The chain links TRBV5-1 to TRBJ2-7, with TRBD1 matching 8 bases. Germline V gives CDR1 SGHRS, CDR2 YFSETQ. V was pared by 0 bases and J by 2 bases, with 4 bases of the junction left unmatched. The CDR3 spans 15 residues. The CDR3 region is CASSLARTGTYEQYF. The CDR3 DNA sequence: TGCGCCAGCAGCTTGGCTAGGACAGGGACCTACGAGCAGTACTTC.

This chain connects TRBV28 to TRBJ2-5; TRBD2 matches at 7 bases. The CDR3 runs to 15 residues. The germline V gene has CDR1 MDHEN and CDR2 SYDVKM. The junction had 7 bases not matched to a gene; V was cut back by 5 bases and J by 1 base. The CDR3 region has the DNA TGTGCCAGCAGTCGATATCAGCGGGGCCAAGAGACCCAGTACTTC. Translation gives CASSRYQRGQETQYF.

The chain links TRBV9 to TRBJ2-5; D remains unclear. CDR1 is SGDLS and CDR2 is YYNGEE in the germline V gene. Deletions cut 0 bases from V and 1 base from J, with 7 bases between. The CDR3 extends over 14 amino acids. The CDR3 region is CASSVAPVQETQYF. CDR3 sequence (DNA): TGTGCCAGCAGCGTAGCTCCCGTCCAAGAGACCCAGTACTTC.

This chain connects TRBV7-2 to TRBJ1-1; no clear D gene. The CDR3 contains 12 residues. The V end lost 1 base, the J end lost 4 bases, and 4 bases lay between the germline ends. Germline V lookup: CDR1 SGHTA, CDR2 FQGNSA. CDR3 residues: CASSLVLTEAFF. As DNA, the CDR3 is TGTGCCAGCAGCTTAGTTCTCACTGAAGCTTTCTTT.

The chain employs TRBV19 and TRBJ2-3; perhaps TRBD1 as D (5 bases). CDR1 is LNHDA and CDR2 is SQIVND in the germline V gene (reference sequence). V shed 4 bases and J shed 4 bases, with 9 bases lying between them. The CDR3 is 13 amino acids. The CDR3 reads CASSKSRADTQYF. Written as DNA, the CDR3 is TGTGCCAGTAGTAAGTCCAGGGCAGATACGCAGTATTTT.

The V and J genes are TRBV27 and TRBJ2-7; tentatively, D is TRBD2 (7 bases). The CDR3 has 15 residues. V gave up 5 bases and J gave up 3 bases, with 17 bases separating them. Germline V lookup: CDR1 MNHEY, CDR2 SMNVEV (reference sequence). The CDR3 DNA is TGTGCCAGCAGTCGGGGGGACAAGACGCTCTACGAGCAGTACTTC. As protein: CASSRGDKTLYEQYF.

The chain recombines TRBV5-1 with TRBJ2-3; the D gene is possibly TRBD1 (7 bases). The CDR3 extends over 15 amino acids. Looked up from germline, CDR1 is SGHRS and CDR2 is YFSETQ. Deletions cut 2 bases from V and 4 bases from J, with 14 bases between. CDR3 sequence: CASSLGGGFSDTQYF. Here the CDR3 DNA reads TGCGCCAGCAGCTTAGGAGGGGGCTTCTCAGATACGCAGTATTTT.

This clone was counted once. This chain links TRBV6-1 with TRBJ1-4; D gene uncertain. The CDR3 extends over 14 amino acids. Trimming shortened V by 7 bases and J by 0 bases, and 9 bases separated the two germline ends. Germline CDR1 is MNHNS and CDR2 is SASEGT. CDR3 sequence: CASIGRSTNEKLFF. The CDR3 DNA reads as TGTGCCAGCATCGGACGGTCAACTAATGAAAAACTGTTTTTT.

Comment on this clone: Other DNA sequences from this sample encode an identical CDR3 as well. The chain employs TRBV28 and TRBJ1-5; D call uncertain. The CDR3 has 13 amino acids. The germline V and J ends were trimmed by 2 bases and 4 bases, with 6 bases remaining between them. Looked up from germline, CDR1 is MDHEN and CDR2 is SYDVKM. CDR3 bases: TGTGCCAGCAGTTTACAGCTTAATCAGCCCCAGCATTTT. Its protein is CASSLQLNQPQHF.

J is TRBJ2-3 and V is TRBV7-2; D is unclear. CDR3 length equals 14 residues. V lost 1 base, J lost 2 bases, and 7 bases lay in between. Germline values: CDR1 SGHTA, CDR2 FQGNSA. This CDR3 is CASSLVWNTDTQYF. The CDR3 nucleotides are TGTGCCAGCAGCTTAGTTTGGAACACAGATACGCAGTATTTT.

The chain uses TRBV27 and TRBJ1-5; 7 bases fit TRBD1. Germline CDR1 MNHEY, CDR2 SMNVEV (reference sequence). CDR3 length: 14 amino acids. With 6 bases clipped from V and 6 bases from J, the junction kept 8 bases outside the gene matches. The CDR3 here is CASRGTGEGQPQHF. The CDR3 coding sequence is TGTGCCAGCAGGGGAACAGGGGAGGGTCAGCCCCAGCATTTT.

V gene TRBV27 combines with J gene TRBJ2-1; TRBD2 is a possible D gene (5 bases). The length of the CDR3 is 15 residues. Per germline, CDR1 MNHEY and CDR2 SMNVEV (reference sequence). Trimming cost V 2 bases and J 7 bases, with 15 bases left between them. CDR3 region: CASSLRGLPWNEQFF. CDR3 DNA sequence: TGTGCCAGCAGTTTAAGAGGGCTCCCATGGAATGAGCAGTTCTTC.

The chain uses TRBV19 and TRBJ2-2; D not resolved. CDR1 is LNHDA, CDR2 SQIVND, per germline (reference sequence). The CDR3 contains 17 residues. The germline V and J ends were trimmed by 0 bases and 4 bases, with 15 bases remaining between them. CDR3 in amino acids: CASSIDKTSKLTGELFF. The DNA of the CDR3 is TGTGCCAGTAGTATAGATAAGACAAGTAAACTCACCGGGGAGCTGTTTTTT.